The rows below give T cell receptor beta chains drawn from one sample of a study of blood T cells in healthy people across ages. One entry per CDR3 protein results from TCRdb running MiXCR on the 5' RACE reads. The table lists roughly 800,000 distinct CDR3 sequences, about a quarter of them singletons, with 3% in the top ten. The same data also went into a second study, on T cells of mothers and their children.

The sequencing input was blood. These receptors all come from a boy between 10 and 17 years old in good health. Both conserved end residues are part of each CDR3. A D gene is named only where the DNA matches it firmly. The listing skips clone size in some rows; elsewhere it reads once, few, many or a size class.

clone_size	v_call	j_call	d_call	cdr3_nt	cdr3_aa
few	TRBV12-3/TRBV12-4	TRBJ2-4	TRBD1	TGTACCAGCAGTAACACCGGGACAGTGACGGACATTCAGTACTTC	CTSSNTGTVTDIQYF
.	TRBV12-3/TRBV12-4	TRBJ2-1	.	TGTGCCAGCAGGTGGGACAACGGAGCGGGGCAGTTCTTC	CASRWDNGAGQFF
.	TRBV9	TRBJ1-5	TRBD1	TGTGCCAGCAGCCCGCAGGGGGCATTTAATCAGCCCCAGCATTTT	CASSPQGAFNQPQHF
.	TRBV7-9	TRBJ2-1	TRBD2	TGTGCCAGCAGCTTTCCGCTAGCGGGGTCGGTTGAGCAGTTCTTC	CASSFPLAGSVEQFF
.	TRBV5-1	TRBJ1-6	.	TGCGCCAGCAGCTTCCACGACGGAAATTCACCCCTCCACTTT	CASSFHDGNSPLHF
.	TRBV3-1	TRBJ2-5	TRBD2	TGTGCCAGCAGCCAAGATTCCAGACTAGCGTTTTTAGAGACCCAGTACTTC	CASSQDSRLAFLETQYF
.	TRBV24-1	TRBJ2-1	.	TGTGCCGCCAGTGGGTGGGATGAGCAGTTCTTC	CAASGWDEQFF
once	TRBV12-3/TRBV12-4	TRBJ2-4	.	TGTGCCAGCAGTCTTACAGGAGGTAGCATTCAGTACTTC	CASSLTGGSIQYF
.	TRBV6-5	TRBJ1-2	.	TGTGCCAGCAGTACCAATTCCTTTGGGAGCGGCTACACCTTC	CASSTNSFGSGYTF
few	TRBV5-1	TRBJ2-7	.	TGCGCCAGCAGCTTGTCCCCCTTGGACCGTGGGACCTACGAGCAGTACTTC	CASSLSPLDRGTYEQYF
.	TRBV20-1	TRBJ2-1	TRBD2	TGCAGTGCTAGAGTTGGGACTAGCGGGGGCGGACTGTTCTTC	CSARVGTSGGGLFF
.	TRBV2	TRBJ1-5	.	TGTGCCAGCTCTAAGTGGAGCAATCAGCCCCAGCATTTT	CASSKWSNQPQHF
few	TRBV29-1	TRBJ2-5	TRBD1	TGCAGCTCACTCCGGGACAGGGCGGAGACCCAGTACTTC	CSSLRDRAETQYF
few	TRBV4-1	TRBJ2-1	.	TGCGCCAGCAGCCATGGACTCGGAGCGGGCTCCTACAATGAGCAGTTCTTC	CASSHGLGAGSYNEQFF
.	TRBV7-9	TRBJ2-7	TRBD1	TGTGCCAGCAGCCCACCGACAGGGCGGCATGAAGGAACGTACTTC	CASSPPTGRHEGTYF
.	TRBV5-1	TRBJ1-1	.	TGCGCCAGCAGCTTGGGTCCAGGAGTGAAGACTGAAGCTTTCTTT	CASSLGPGVKTEAFF
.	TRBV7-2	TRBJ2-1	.	TGTGCCAGCAGCGAGGTAGAGACCCTGTACTTC	CASSEVETLYF
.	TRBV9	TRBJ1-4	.	TGTGCCAGCAGTGGCCTTACGAGTGGTAATAATGAAAAACTGTTTTTT	CASSGLTSGNNEKLFF
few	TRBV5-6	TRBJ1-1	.	TGTGCCAGCAGCTTGCTTGGTCTGGGAGGGGTTAACACTGAAGCTTTCTTT	CASSLLGLGGVNTEAFF
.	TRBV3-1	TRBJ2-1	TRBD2	TGTGCCAGCAGCCCTCGTAGCGGGACCTACAATGAGCAGTTCTTC	CASSPRSGTYNEQFF
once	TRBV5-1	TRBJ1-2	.	TGCGCCAGCAGCGCGCGACAGGACGGCTACACCTTC	CASSARQDGYTF
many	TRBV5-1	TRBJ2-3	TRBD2	TGCGCCAGCAGCTTGGCTCGGCTAGCGGGCACAGATACGCAGTATTTT	CASSLARLAGTDTQYF
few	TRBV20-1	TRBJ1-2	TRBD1	TGCAGTGCTAGAGGGGGTAGTGGGACAGGGATATATGGCTACACCTTC	CSARGGSGTGIYGYTF
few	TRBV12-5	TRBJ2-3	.	TGTGCTAGTGCATATACAGATACGCAGTATTTT	CASAYTDTQYF
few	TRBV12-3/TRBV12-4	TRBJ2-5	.	TGTGCCAGCAGTTTTTATTTGGAGGGGCGAGAAGAGACCCAGTACTTC	CASSFYLEGREETQYF
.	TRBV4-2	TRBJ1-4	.	TGTGCCAGCAGCCAAGACGGCAGGGGTGAGGAAAAACTGTTTTTT	CASSQDGRGEEKLFF
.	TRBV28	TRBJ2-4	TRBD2	TGTGCCAGCAGTTTTTCTAGCGGGAACATTCAGTACTTC	CASSFSSGNIQYF
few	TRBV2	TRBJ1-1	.	TGTGCCAGCAGTAAAAGGGAGACAGGCGAAGCTTTCTTT	CASSKRETGEAFF
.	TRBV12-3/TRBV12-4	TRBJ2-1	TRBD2	TGTGCCAGCAGTTTCGGCGGGGGTTTTTACAATGAGCAGTTCTTC	CASSFGGGFYNEQFF
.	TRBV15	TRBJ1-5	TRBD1	TGTGCCACCAGCAGAGAGGGACAGGGACGTCAGCCCCAGCATTTT	CATSREGQGRQPQHF
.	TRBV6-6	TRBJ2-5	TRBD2	TGTGCCAGCAGTCCGCTAGCGGGGGGGATTCAGGGCCAGTACTTC	CASSPLAGGIQGQYF
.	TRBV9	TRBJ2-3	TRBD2	TGTGCCAGCAGCGGACTAGCGGGGGGGCTCGCAGATACGCAGTATTTT	CASSGLAGGLADTQYF
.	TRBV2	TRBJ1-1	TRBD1	TGTGCCAGCAGCGTCGACAGGGGAGCTACGAACACTGAAGCTTTCTTT	CASSVDRGATNTEAFF
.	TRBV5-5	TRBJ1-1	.	TGTGCCAGCAGGCATCGGGGGGGGCGGGACACTGAAGCTTTCTTT	CASRHRGGRDTEAFF
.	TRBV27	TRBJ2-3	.	TGTGCCAGCAGTCTTTGGGGGGCTACCACAGATACGCAGTATTTT	CASSLWGATTDTQYF
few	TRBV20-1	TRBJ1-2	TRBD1	TGCAGTGCTCCCCGACAGGGGGGAGGCTACACCTTC	CSAPRQGGGYTF
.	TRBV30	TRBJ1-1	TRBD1	TGTGCCTCTTCCCTCGACAGGGCTCCTGAAGCTTTCTTT	CASSLDRAPEAFF
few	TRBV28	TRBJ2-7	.	TGTGCCAGCAGTGTCCACCAGGGGGGGTACGAGCAGTACTTC	CASSVHQGGYEQYF
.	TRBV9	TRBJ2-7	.	.	CASSVGGGTREYF
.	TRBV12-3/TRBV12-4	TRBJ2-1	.	TGTGCCAGCAGTCCCGTCGGATGGGGGGCTGAGCAGTTCTTC	CASSPVGWGAEQFF
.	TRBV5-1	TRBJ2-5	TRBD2	TGCGCCAGCACCCCTAGCGGGGGGGTTCGTCAAGAGGCCCAGTACTTC	CASTPSGGVRQEAQYF
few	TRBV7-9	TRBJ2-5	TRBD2	TGTGCCAGCAGCTTCAGGGCCGGGACTAGCGGGGAAGAGACCCAGTACTTC	CASSFRAGTSGEETQYF
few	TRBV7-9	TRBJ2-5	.	TGTGCCAGCAGCCAGCAGGGGACCCCCTATCGAGAGACCCAGTACTTC	CASSQQGTPYRETQYF
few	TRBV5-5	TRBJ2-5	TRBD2	TGTGCCAGCAGCTTGGCAGCGGGGGGGCCGGGGGAGACCCAGTACTTC	CASSLAAGGPGETQYF
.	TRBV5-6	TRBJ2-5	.	TGTGCCAGCAGCACGGGGGCCAAAGAGACCCAGTACTTC	CASSTGAKETQYF